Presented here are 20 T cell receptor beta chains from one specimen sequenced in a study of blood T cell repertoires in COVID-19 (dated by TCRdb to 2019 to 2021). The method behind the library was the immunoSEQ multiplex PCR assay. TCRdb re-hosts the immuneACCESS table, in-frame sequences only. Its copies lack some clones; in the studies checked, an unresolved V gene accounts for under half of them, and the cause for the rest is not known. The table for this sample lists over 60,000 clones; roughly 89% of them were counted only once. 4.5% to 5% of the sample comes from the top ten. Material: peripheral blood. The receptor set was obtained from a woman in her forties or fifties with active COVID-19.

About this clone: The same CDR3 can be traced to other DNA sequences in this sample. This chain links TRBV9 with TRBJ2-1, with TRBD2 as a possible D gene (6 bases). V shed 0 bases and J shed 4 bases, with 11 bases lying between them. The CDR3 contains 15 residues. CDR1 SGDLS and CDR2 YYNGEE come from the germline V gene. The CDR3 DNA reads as TGTGCCAGCAGCGTAGAACTAGCCGATTACAATGAGCAGTTCTTC. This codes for CASSVELADYNEQFF.

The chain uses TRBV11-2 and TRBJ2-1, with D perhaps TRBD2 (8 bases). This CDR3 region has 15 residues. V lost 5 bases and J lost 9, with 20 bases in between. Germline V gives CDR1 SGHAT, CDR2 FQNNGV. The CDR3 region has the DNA TGTGCCAGCAGCCCCCCGGGACTAGGGGGCCGTGAGCAGTTCTTC. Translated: CASSPPGLGGREQFF.

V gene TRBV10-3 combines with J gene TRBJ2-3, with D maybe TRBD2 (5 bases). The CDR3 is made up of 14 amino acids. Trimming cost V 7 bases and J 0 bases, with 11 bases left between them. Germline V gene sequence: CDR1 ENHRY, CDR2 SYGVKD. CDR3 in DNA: TGTGCCATCACATTAAGCGGTAGCACAGATACGCAGTATTTT. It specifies CAITLSGSTDTQYF.

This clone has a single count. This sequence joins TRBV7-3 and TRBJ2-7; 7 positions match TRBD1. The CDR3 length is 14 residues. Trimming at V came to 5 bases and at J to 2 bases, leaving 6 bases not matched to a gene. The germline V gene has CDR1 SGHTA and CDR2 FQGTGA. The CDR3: CASSITGTAYEQYF. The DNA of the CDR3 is TGTGCCAGCAGCATTACCGGGACAGCCTACGAGCAGTACTTC.

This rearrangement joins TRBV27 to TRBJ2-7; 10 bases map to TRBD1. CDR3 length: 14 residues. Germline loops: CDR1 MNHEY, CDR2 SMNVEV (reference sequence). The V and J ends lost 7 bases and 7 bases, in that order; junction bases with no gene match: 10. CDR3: CASTSTGGQREQYF. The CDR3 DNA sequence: TGTGCCAGCACCTCGACAGGGGGCCAGCGGGAGCAGTACTTC.

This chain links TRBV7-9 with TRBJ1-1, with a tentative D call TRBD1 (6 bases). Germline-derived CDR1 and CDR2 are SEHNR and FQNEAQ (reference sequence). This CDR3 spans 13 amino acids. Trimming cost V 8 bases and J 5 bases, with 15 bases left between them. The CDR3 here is CASHQTGSTEAFF. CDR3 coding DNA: TGTGCCAGCCACCAAACAGGGTCTACTGAAGCTTTCTTT.

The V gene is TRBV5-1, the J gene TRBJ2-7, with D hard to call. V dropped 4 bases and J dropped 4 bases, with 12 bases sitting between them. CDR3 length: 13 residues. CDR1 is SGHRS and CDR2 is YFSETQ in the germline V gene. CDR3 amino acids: CASSVPGAYEQYF. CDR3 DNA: TGCGCCAGCAGCGTGCCGGGTGCTTACGAGCAGTACTTC.

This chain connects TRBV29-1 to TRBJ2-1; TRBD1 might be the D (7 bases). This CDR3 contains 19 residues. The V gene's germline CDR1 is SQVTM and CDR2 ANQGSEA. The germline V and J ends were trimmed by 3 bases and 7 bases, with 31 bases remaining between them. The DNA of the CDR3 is TGCAGCGTTGAGAAGGGCCAGAAACACTTCCTACAGGGGAGGAATGAGCAGTTCTTC. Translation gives CSVEKGQKHFLQGRNEQFF.

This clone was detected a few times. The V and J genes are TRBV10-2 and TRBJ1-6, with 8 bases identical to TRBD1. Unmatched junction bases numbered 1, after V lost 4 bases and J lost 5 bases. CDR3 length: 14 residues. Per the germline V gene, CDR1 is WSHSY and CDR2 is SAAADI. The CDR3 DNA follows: TGCGCCAGCAGTGCACAGGGGGATAATTCACCCCTCCACTTT. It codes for CASSAQGDNSPLHF.

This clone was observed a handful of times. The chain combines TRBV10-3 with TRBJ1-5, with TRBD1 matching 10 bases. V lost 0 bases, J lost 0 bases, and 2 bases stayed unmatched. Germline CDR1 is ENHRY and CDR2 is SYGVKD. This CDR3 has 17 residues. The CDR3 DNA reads TGTGCCATCAGTGAGTCGCGGACAGGGGGTAGCAATCAGCCCCAGCATTTT. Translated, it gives CAISESRTGGSNQPQHF.

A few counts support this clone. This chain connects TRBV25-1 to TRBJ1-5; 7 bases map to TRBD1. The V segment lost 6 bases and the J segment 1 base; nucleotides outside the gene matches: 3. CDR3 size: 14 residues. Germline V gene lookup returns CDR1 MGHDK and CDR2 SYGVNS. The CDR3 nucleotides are TGTGCCAGCAGCCCGACAGGGAGCAATCAGCCCCAGCATTTT. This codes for CASSPTGSNQPQHF.

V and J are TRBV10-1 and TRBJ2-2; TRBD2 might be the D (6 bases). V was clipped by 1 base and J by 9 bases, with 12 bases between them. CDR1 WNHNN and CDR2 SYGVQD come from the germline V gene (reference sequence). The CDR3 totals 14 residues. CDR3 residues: CASSEFVGSRELFF. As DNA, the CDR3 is TGCGCCAGCAGTGAGTTTGTCGGGAGCAGGGAGCTGTTTTTT.

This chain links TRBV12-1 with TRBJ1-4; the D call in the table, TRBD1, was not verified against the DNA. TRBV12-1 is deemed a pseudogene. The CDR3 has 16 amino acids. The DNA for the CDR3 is TGTGCCAGCAGCTTTTCCCTCGACAGGTATAATGAAAAACTGTTTTTT. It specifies CASSFSLDRYNEKLFF.

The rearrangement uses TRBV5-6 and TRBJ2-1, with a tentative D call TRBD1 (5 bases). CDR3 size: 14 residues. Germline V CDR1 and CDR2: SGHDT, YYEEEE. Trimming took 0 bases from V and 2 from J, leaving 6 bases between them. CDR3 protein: CASSLAGTYNEQFF. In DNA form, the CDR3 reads TGTGCCAGCAGCTTGGCAGGGACCTACAATGAGCAGTTCTTC.

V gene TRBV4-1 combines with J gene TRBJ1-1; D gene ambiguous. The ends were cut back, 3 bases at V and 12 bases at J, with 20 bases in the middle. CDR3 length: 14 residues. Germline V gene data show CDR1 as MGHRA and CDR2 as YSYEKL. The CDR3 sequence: CASSQAPDSPRSFF. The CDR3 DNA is TGCGCCAGCAGCCAGGCCCCGGACTCCCCTCGATCTTTCTTT.

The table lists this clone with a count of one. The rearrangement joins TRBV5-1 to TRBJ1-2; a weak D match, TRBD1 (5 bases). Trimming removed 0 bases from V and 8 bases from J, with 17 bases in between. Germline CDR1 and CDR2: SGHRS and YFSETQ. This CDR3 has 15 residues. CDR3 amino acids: CASSLGALGDRGYTF. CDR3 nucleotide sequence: TGCGCCAGCAGCTTGGGGGCCCTCGGTGACAGAGGCTACACCTTC.

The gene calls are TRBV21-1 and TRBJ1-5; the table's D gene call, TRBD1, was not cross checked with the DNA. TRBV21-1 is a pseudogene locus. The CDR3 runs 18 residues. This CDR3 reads CASIESHVNTGVNQPQHF. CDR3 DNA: TGTGCCAGCATTGAGTCCCACGTTAATACAGGGGTCAATCAGCCCCAGCATTTT.

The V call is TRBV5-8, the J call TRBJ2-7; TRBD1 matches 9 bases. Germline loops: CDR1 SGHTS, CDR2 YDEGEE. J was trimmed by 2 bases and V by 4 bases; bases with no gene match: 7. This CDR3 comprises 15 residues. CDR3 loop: CASSKGQGKTYEQYF. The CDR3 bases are TGTGCCAGCAGCAAGGGACAGGGAAAGACCTACGAGCAGTACTTC.

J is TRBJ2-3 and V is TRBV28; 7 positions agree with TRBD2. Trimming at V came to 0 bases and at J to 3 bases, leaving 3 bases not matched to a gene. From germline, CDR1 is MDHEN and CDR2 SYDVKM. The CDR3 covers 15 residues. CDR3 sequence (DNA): TGTGCCAGCAGTTTATGGTCCGGGGGGACAGATACGCAGTATTTT. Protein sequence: CASSLWSGGTDTQYF.

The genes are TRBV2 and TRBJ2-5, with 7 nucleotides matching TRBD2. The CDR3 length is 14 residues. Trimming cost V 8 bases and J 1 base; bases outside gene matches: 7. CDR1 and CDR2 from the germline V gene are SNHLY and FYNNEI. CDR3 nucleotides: TGTGCCAGCGGGCGTGGGGGGGTCCAAGAGACCCAGTACTTC. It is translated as CASGRGGVQETQYF.